The T cell receptor beta chain described here comes from a study of somatic mutations in cytotoxic T cells in rheumatoid arthritis. About the study: Certain V beta antibody-stained T-cell populations, V beta1+ cells sequenced for TCRB among them, were flow-sorted to nearly 100% purity. Study-level findings and limits: For CD8+ T-cell clonality, rheumatoid arthritis patients and age-matched healthy controls did not differ significantly. Within 8 of 65 patients, the single biggest CD8+ clone made up more than 20% of CD8+ cells.

Positive magnetic bead selection isolated CD4+ and CD8+ cells, and flow cytometry checked purity. With regard to this clone: Its antigen is not identified.

The length of the CDR3 is 13 residues. V was cut by 5 bases and J by 1 base, with 8 bases left in between. Germline V gene lookup returns CDR1 SEHNR and CDR2 FQNEAQ (reference sequence). Repertoires were generated with immunoSEQ multiplex PCR, while TCRdb's copy carries only in-frame clones and drops some. The profile shows 6,000 to 7,000 clones, around 80% of them singletons. The TCR originated in a woman aged 55-70 years in good health. The chain is built from TRBV7-9 and TRBJ2-5, with D possibly matching TRBD1 (5 bases). The sample comprised CD8+ T cells sorted from blood. The CDR3 nucleotides read TGTGCCAGCAGCCCCAGGGTCCAAGAGACCCAGTACTTC. Amino acid sequence: CASSPRVQETQYF.